The source of this T cell receptor (beta chain) is a study of blood T cell repertoires in COVID-19. Trimming stripped 3 bases from V and 10 bases from J, with 13 bases between. Germline loops: CDR1 MNHNY, CDR2 SVGAGI (reference sequence). This CDR3 region has 14 residues. The repertoire was sequenced with immunoSEQ multiplex PCR; TCRdb's copy has only in-frame clones and lacks some. Of over 85,000 clones in the sample, around 81% are singletons; the top ten hold 3% to 4%. This clone was seen once. The sample taken for sequencing was peripheral blood. V usage is TRBV6-6 and J usage is TRBJ1-6; D call uncertain. The receptor's source is a man between 45 and 60 years old with acute or convalescent COVID-19. CDR3 in DNA: TGTGCCAGCAGTTATCCGGAGGAGGGCTCACCCCTCCACTTT. Its protein is CASSYPEEGSPLHF.